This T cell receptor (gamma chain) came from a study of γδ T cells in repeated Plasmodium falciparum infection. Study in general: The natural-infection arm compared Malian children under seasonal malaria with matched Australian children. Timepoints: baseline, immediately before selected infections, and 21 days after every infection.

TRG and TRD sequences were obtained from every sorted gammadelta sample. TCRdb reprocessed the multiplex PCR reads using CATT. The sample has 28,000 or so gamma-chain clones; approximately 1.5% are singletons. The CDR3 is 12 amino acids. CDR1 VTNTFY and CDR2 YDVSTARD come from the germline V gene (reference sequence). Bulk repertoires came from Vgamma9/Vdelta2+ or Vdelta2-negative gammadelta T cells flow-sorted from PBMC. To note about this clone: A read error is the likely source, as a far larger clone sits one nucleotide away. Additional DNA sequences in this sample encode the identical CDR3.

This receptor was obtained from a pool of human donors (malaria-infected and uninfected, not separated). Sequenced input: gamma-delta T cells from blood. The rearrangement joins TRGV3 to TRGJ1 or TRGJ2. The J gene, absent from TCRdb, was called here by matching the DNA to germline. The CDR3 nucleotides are TGTGCTACCTGGGACAGCAGTTATAAGAAACTCTTT. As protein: CATWDSSYKKLF.